Listed below are T cell receptor beta chains from one sample, sequenced in a study of response to subunit inactivated influenza vaccine. Each CDR3 protein is one row after TCRdb ran MiXCR on the RT-PCR reads. Counted here are 500,000 or so distinct CDR3 sequences, roughly 11% occurring once; the ten biggest clones make up 10% to 15%. The source was PBMCs from blood, collected around seven weeks after vaccination. The receptors originated from a man aged 50-60 years who received an inactivated influenza vaccine. Both conserved end residues are part of each CDR3. The D gene is left open where the match is weak. The size field is filled for only some rows; it gives once, few, many or a size class.

v_call: TRBV5-1
j_call: TRBJ2-1
clone_size: few
d_call: TRBD2
cdr3_aa: CASSLGLAGRDGEQFF

v_call: TRBV7-6
j_call: TRBJ2-5
clone_size: many
d_call: .
cdr3_aa: CAGSSGRSQETQYF

v_call: TRBV19
j_call: TRBJ1-2
clone_size: few
d_call: TRBD1
cdr3_aa: CASSIGGGGTAFPHGYTF

v_call: TRBV5-4
j_call: TRBJ1-3
clone_size: few
d_call: .
cdr3_aa: CASSGITGNTIYF

v_call: TRBV7-8
j_call: TRBJ2-7
clone_size: few
d_call: TRBD2
cdr3_aa: CASSLIGLGVSYEQYF

v_call: TRBV20-1
j_call: TRBJ2-1
clone_size: .
d_call: .
cdr3_aa: CSARDPGGNVWPNEQFF

v_call: TRBV6-5
j_call: TRBJ2-6
clone_size: .
d_call: TRBD1
cdr3_aa: CASSYSPDRGPGANVLTF

v_call: TRBV20-1
j_call: TRBJ2-7
clone_size: many
d_call: TRBD2
cdr3_aa: CSARDTSGGLYEQYF

v_call: TRBV5-1
j_call: TRBJ2-5
clone_size: many
d_call: .
cdr3_aa: CASSLGADYQETQYF

v_call: TRBV2
j_call: TRBJ2-2
clone_size: .
d_call: .
cdr3_aa: CASRTSGAGELFF

v_call: TRBV28
j_call: TRBJ2-1
clone_size: .
d_call: TRBD2
cdr3_aa: CASTSGRAFEQFF

v_call: TRBV29-1
j_call: TRBJ2-7
clone_size: many
d_call: TRBD1
cdr3_aa: CSVEGPSLQGYEQYF

v_call: TRBV6-2/TRBV6-3
j_call: TRBJ2-1
clone_size: few
d_call: .
cdr3_aa: CASSYVGYNEQFF

v_call: TRBV11-1
j_call: TRBJ2-7
clone_size: .
d_call: TRBD2
cdr3_aa: CASSQGLAQYYEQYF

v_call: TRBV20-1
j_call: TRBJ1-1
clone_size: many
d_call: TRBD1
cdr3_aa: CSAGRGPDTEAFF

v_call: TRBV6-2/TRBV6-3
j_call: TRBJ2-7
clone_size: .
d_call: .
cdr3_aa: CASSYSAGRNYEQYF

v_call: TRBV6-1
j_call: TRBJ2-2
clone_size: few
d_call: .
cdr3_aa: CATLRQPNTGELFF

v_call: TRBV27
j_call: TRBJ1-5
clone_size: few
d_call: TRBD1
cdr3_aa: CASSLFQGVDQPQHF

v_call: TRBV7-8
j_call: TRBJ2-1
clone_size: few
d_call: .
cdr3_aa: CASSAPWASEQFF

v_call: TRBV7-6
j_call: TRBJ1-1
clone_size: .
d_call: .
cdr3_aa: CASSLGVGWMAEAFF

v_call: TRBV6-1
j_call: TRBJ2-2
clone_size: few
d_call: .
cdr3_aa: CASRSGLNTGELFF

v_call: TRBV10-3
j_call: TRBJ1-5
clone_size: .
d_call: .
cdr3_aa: CAISELGRDSNQPQHF

v_call: TRBV7-9
j_call: TRBJ2-7
clone_size: many
d_call: TRBD1
cdr3_aa: CASSSSSGTGTYEQYF

v_call: TRBV20-1
j_call: TRBJ1-2
clone_size: many
d_call: .
cdr3_aa: CSARSPWVWHGYTF

v_call: TRBV7-9
j_call: TRBJ2-3
clone_size: .
d_call: TRBD1
cdr3_aa: CASSLPAGQDSTDTQYF

v_call: TRBV5-1
j_call: TRBJ2-3
clone_size: many
d_call: .
cdr3_aa: CASSKSSGRDTQYF

v_call: TRBV4-3
j_call: TRBJ2-5
clone_size: many
d_call: .
cdr3_aa: CASSPRTTETQYF

v_call: TRBV7-2
j_call: TRBJ2-3
clone_size: .
d_call: TRBD2
cdr3_aa: CASSVRLAGSDTQYF

v_call: TRBV7-2
j_call: TRBJ2-7
clone_size: few
d_call: TRBD2
cdr3_aa: CASSQVAGTTYEQYF

v_call: TRBV6-1
j_call: TRBJ2-2
clone_size: few
d_call: .
cdr3_aa: CASSTTTTGPTGELFF

v_call: TRBV25-1
j_call: TRBJ2-2
clone_size: .
d_call: TRBD2
cdr3_aa: CASSERTSGVLGTGELFF

v_call: TRBV6-2/TRBV6-3
j_call: TRBJ2-3
clone_size: few
d_call: TRBD2
cdr3_aa: CASSYSSGTSGRGDTQYF

v_call: TRBV7-2
j_call: TRBJ1-3
clone_size: .
d_call: .
cdr3_aa: CASSLVPEVSGNTIYF

v_call: TRBV20-1
j_call: TRBJ2-1
clone_size: .
d_call: .
cdr3_aa: CSARFKGSSSYNEQFF

v_call: TRBV20-1
j_call: TRBJ2-1
clone_size: .
d_call: TRBD2
cdr3_aa: CSATLAGNEQFF

v_call: TRBV3-1
j_call: TRBJ2-1
clone_size: many
d_call: TRBD2
cdr3_aa: CASSQGGGLAGYNEQFF

v_call: TRBV10-3
j_call: TRBJ2-1
clone_size: many
d_call: .
cdr3_aa: CAISEYLEQFF

v_call: TRBV28
j_call: TRBJ2-5
clone_size: few
d_call: TRBD2
cdr3_aa: CASEGPPGGLQETQYF

v_call: TRBV7-6
j_call: TRBJ1-6
clone_size: many
d_call: TRBD1
cdr3_aa: CASSYTGQSSYNSPLHF

v_call: TRBV11-2
j_call: TRBJ2-1
clone_size: .
d_call: TRBD2
cdr3_aa: CASTSRGGLAGPASYNEQFF

v_call: TRBV28
j_call: TRBJ1-5
clone_size: few
d_call: TRBD1
cdr3_aa: CASSRQGPGPQHF

v_call: TRBV6-2/TRBV6-3
j_call: TRBJ2-5
clone_size: .
d_call: TRBD2
cdr3_aa: CASSPVAGLRETQYF

v_call: TRBV29-1
j_call: TRBJ2-7
clone_size: few
d_call: .
cdr3_aa: CSVEGQFPYEQYF

v_call: TRBV12-3/TRBV12-4
j_call: TRBJ1-1
clone_size: many
d_call: TRBD1
cdr3_aa: CASSWTGSNTEAFF

v_call: TRBV7-9
j_call: TRBJ2-1
clone_size: few
d_call: .
cdr3_aa: CASSLVGLRGSYNEQFF

v_call: TRBV6-1
j_call: TRBJ2-2
clone_size: many
d_call: .
cdr3_aa: CASSLRGRTNTGELFF

v_call: TRBV5-5
j_call: TRBJ2-6
clone_size: .
d_call: TRBD2
cdr3_aa: CASSPTSGSSGANVLTF

v_call: TRBV6-2/TRBV6-3
j_call: TRBJ2-3
clone_size: .
d_call: .
cdr3_aa: CASRNLQGSRTDTQYF

v_call: TRBV5-1
j_call: TRBJ2-3
clone_size: many
d_call: TRBD2
cdr3_aa: CASSRGLAGFHTDTQYF

v_call: TRBV9
j_call: TRBJ2-3
clone_size: many
d_call: TRBD1
cdr3_aa: CASSVWDSNADTQYF

v_call: TRBV27
j_call: TRBJ2-7
clone_size: .
d_call: .
cdr3_aa: CASSLKISYEQYF

v_call: TRBV7-8
j_call: TRBJ2-1
clone_size: few
d_call: TRBD2
cdr3_aa: CASSLVGTSGNNEQFF

v_call: TRBV29-1
j_call: TRBJ1-2
clone_size: .
d_call: .
cdr3_aa: CSVGQPVSGYTF